The sequence of this T cell receptor (beta chain) was determined in a study of T cell responses to AZD1222 COVID-19 vaccine (dated by TCRdb to the early 2020s). About the study as a whole: AZD1222 recipients with second doses at about 4 weeks or about 12 weeks were pooled, because spike-specific TCR depth and breadth did not differ between schedules. Trial participants were enrolled by age into 18-55, 56-69 and 70-plus year subgroups, with approximately 150, 30 and 60 TCR-sequenced participants respectively. TCR sequencing covered over 230 trial participants: about 210 given two doses of AZD1222 and about 26 given two doses of MenACWY control vaccine. General findings and caveats noted by the study authors: After two AZD1222 doses, spike-specific TCR breadth and depth were significantly higher than at day 0 and than in MenACWY recipients. Reportedly, close to half of the unique spike-specific TCRs recognized epitopes lying outside the regions that are mutated in the B.1.351 and B.1.1.7 variants. Participants were mostly white British, with more females than males. The authors suggested clonal diversity may have been underestimated. The whole spike protein was spanned by vaccine-associated CD4 TCRs, and dominant responses were seen in regions 160-218 and 743-854. In the small 56-69-year group, the increase in depth fell short of significance, most likely because of low power. Conclusions about previously exposed vaccinees are limited because only six or seven AZD1222 recipients were SARS-CoV-2 seropositive at baseline. Because no day 14 peak-response samples were available, repertoires were characterized only after the peak T cell response.

As to this clone: Its antigen target is currently unknown. Base qualities are missing; no much larger clone stands one base away.

Sample time point, as interpreted from the label and publication: baseline before first vaccination. Vaccinee samples were obtained from the UK trials COV001 and COV002, which included a single-blind randomized controlled phase 2/3 trial of AZD1222 (ChAdOx1 nCoV-19) in healthy adults. For TCRbeta chain sequencing, PBMC samples were collected from trial participants at day 0 and at day 28 after the second dose. The CDR3 regions of human TCRbeta chains were analyzed by immunosequencing. Turning to the authors' computational methods: Repertoire TCRs were matched against a reference library of SARS-CoV-2-specific TCRs generated with the MIRA antigen-specificity platform. Breadth was defined as the fraction of unique TCRs that were SARS-CoV-2-associated, and depth was defined as the fraction of total T cells that were SARS-CoV-2-associated. Using the MIRA data, each spike-specific TCR was mapped to the spike region that the TCR reacts to and placed in a CD4 or CD8 class. Log10-transformed breadth and depth values were compared by one-way ANOVA with Sidak's multiple comparisons tests. TCRdb took this table from immuneACCESS and kept in-frame rearrangements with V and J called. Such tables lack part of the clones; where checked against another copy, unresolved V genes explain under half of the gap, and the rest is unexplained. V and J calls and clone size are those listed in that table; D and trimming were worked out from the DNA. The sample table holds 100,000 to 150,000 clones, of which around 89% were seen once. The top ten constitute around 1.5% of the sample.

The CDR3 starts with the cysteine, ends with the phenylalanine, and has 15 residues. The retained sequence is limited to the CDR3, 45 bases, with the frame set at the first base. The germline V end is reduced by 3 bases and the J end by 3 bases; junction bases left unmatched: 6. CDR1 is given as SGHDT and CDR2 as YYEEEE, both from the germline V gene. The sample in question was peripheral blood, obtained on day 0 of AZD1222 vaccination. The sequence joins TRBV5-6 to TRBJ2-5, with 9 middle bases fitting TRBD1. The receptor was isolated from an adult in good health. For the CDR3, the sequence is CASSSKRTGEETQYF. The bases read TGTGCCAGCAGCTCGAAACGGACAGGGGAAGAGACCCAGTACTTC.